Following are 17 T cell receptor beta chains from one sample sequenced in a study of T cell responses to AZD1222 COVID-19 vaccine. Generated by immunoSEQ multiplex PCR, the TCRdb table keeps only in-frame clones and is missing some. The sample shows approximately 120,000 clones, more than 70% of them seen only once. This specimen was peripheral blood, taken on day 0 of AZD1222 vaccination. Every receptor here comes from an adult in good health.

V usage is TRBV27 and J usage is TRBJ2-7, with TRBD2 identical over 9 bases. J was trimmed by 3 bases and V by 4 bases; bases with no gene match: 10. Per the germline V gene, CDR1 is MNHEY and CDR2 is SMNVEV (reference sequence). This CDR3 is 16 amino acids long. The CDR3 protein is CASSSIPSTSGYEQYF. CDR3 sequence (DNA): TGTGCCAGCAGTTCCATTCCCTCGACTAGCGGCTACGAGCAGTACTTC.

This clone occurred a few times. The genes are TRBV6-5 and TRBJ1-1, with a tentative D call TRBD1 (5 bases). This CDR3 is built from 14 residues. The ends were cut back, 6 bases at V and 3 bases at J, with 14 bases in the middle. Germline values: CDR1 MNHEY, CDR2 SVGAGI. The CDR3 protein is CASRAGGTYTEAFF. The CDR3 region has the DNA TGTGCCAGCAGAGCCGGGGGTACATACACTGAAGCTTTCTTT.

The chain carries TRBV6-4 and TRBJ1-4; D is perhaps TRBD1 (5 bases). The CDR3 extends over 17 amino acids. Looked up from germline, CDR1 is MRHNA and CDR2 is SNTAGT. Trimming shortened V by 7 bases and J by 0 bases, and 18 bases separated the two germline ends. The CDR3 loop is CASTGTGPRPTNEKLFF. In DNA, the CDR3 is TGTGCCAGCACCGGGACCGGACCTAGACCAACTAATGAAAAACTGTTTTTT.

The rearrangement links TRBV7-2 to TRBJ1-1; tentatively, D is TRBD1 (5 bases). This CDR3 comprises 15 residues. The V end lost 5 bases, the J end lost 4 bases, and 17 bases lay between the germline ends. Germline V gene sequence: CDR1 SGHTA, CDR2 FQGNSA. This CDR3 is CASSPSPGTFTEAFF. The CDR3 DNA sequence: TGTGCCAGCAGCCCCTCCCCCGGGACCTTCACTGAAGCTTTCTTT.

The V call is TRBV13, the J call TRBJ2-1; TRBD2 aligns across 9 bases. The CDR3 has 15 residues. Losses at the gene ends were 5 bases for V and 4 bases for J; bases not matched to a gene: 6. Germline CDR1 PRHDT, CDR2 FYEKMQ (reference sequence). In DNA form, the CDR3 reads TGTGCCAGCAGCGGGGGGCTAGCGGGGTACAATGAGCAGTTCTTC. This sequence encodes CASSGGLAGYNEQFF.

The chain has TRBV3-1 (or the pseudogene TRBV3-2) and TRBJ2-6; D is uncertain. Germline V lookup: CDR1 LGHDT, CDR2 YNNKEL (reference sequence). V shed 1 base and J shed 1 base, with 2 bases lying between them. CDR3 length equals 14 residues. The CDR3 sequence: CASSQVSGANVLTF. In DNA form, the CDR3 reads TGTGCCAGCAGCCAAGTATCTGGGGCCAACGTCCTGACTTTC.

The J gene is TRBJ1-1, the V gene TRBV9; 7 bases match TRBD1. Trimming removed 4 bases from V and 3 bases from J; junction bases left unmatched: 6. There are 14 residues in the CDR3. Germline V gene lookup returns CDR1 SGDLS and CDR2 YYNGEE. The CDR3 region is CASSPQGEYTEAFF. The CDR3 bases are TGTGCCAGCAGCCCCCAGGGGGAGTACACTGAAGCTTTCTTT. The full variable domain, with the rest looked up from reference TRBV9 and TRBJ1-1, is DSGVTQTPKHLITATGQRVTLRCSPRSGDLSVYWYQQSLDQGLQFLIQYYNGEERAKGNILERFSAQQFPDLHSELNLSSLELGDSALYFCASSPQGEYTEAFFGQGTRLTVV.

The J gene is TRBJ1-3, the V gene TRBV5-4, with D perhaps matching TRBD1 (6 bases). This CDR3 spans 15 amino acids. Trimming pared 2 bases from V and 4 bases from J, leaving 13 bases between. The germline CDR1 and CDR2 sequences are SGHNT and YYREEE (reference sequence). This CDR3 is CASSFAGGPGNTIYF. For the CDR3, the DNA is TGTGCCAGCAGCTTCGCCGGGGGGCCAGGAAACACCATATATTTT.

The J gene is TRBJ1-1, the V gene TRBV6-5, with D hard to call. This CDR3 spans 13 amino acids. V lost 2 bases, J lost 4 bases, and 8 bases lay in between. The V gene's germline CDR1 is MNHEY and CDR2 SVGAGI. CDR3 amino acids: CASSYDGVTEAFF. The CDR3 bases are TGTGCCAGCAGTTACGACGGGGTCACTGAAGCTTTCTTT.

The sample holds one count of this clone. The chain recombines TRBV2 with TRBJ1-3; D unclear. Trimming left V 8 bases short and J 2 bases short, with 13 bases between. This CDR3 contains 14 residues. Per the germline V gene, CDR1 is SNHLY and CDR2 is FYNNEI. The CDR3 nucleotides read TGTGCCAGCTTTATGCGGGCAGCTGGAAACACCATATATTTT. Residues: CASFMRAAGNTIYF.

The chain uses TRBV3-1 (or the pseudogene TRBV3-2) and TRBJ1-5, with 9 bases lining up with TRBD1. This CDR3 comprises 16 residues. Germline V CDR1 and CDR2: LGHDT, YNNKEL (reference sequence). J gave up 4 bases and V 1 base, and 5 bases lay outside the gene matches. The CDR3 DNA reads TGTGCCAGCAGCCAAGGGGGACAGGGAGCGAATCAGCCCCAGCATTTT. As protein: CASSQGGQGANQPQHF.

CDR3 DNA: TGTGCCATCAGTGGTACAGGGAACACTGAAGCTTTCTTT. Translated: CAISGTGNTEAFF. The chain carries TRBV10-3 and TRBJ1-1, with D possibly matching TRBD1 (5 bases). With 4 bases removed from V and 1 base from J, the gap between germline ends came to 7 bases. CDR1 is ENHRY and CDR2 is SYGVKD in the germline V gene. The CDR3 sequence is 13 residues long.

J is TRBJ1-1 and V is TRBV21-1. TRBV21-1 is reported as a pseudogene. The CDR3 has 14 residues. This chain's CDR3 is CASSKRLPHTEAFF. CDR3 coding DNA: TGTGCCAGCAGCAAACGTCTTCCCCACACTGAAGCTTTCTTT.

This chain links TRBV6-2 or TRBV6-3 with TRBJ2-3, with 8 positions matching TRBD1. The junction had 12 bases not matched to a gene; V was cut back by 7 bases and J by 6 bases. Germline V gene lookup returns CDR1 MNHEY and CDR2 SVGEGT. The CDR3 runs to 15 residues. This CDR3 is CASTPGQEADDTQYF. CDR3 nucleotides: TGTGCCAGCACCCCGGGACAGGAGGCGGATGATACGCAGTATTTT.

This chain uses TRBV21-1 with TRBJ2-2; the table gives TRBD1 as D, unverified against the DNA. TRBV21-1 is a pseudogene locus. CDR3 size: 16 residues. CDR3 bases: TGTGCCAGCACGCTAAGGGGGCGGGCGAACACCGGGGAGCTGTTTTTT. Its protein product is CASTLRGRANTGELFF.

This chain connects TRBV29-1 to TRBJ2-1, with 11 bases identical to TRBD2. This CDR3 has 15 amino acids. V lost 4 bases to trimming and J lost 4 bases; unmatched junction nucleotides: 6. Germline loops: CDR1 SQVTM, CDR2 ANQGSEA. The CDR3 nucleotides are TGCAGCGTTGCCCCTAGCGGGGGGCCATACAATGAGCAGTTCTTC. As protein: CSVAPSGGPYNEQFF.

The CDR3 spells CASSTTGHEQYF. The CDR3 region has the DNA TGTGCCAGCAGTACGACAGGGCACGAGCAGTACTTC. The genes are TRBV6-1 and TRBJ2-7; 7 bases agree with TRBD1. Germline lookup yields CDR1 MNHNS and CDR2 SASEGT. The CDR3 has 12 amino acids. The V segment lost 5 bases and the J segment 5 bases; nucleotides outside the gene matches: 3.